The present entry profiles one T cell receptor beta chain with its context. No antigen is known for it. V lost 1 base, J lost 4 bases, and 10 bases lay in between. The CDR3 spans 14 residues. Germline V gene data show CDR1 as SGHTA and CDR2 as FQGNSA. Here immunoSEQ multiplex PCR was the method, and the copy in TCRdb shows in-frame clones only, minus some. The sample carries around 110,000 clones, 90% to 95% recorded once. These data originate in a study of graft-versus-host responses after intestinal transplantation. This receptor was taken from a human donor who was the organ donor for an intestinal transplant. The gene calls are TRBV7-2 and TRBJ1-2, with D possibly matching TRBD1 (5 bases). The sequencing used unstimulated CD8+ T cells sorted from spleen or lymph node cells, collected before transplant. The CDR3, as DNA: TGTGCCAGCAGCTTAGGGGGAGGGGTCTATGGCTACACCTTC. Its protein product is CASSLGGGVYGYTF.